Sequencing of this T cell receptor (beta chain) was carried out in a study of T-cell memory formation after mild COVID-19. CDR3 length: 15 residues. Looked up from germline, CDR1 is LNHDA and CDR2 is SQIVND (reference sequence). Trimming cost V 5 bases and J 7 bases, with 20 bases left between them. TCRdb fed the 5' RACE reads into MiXCR, producing one record per CDR3 protein. The data show more than 300,000 distinct CDR3 sequences, 20% to 25% seen once. This receptor was taken from a man aged 18 to 35 who had mild COVID-19 (a few samples of this study predate the infection). Cell type and time point are not known. Sample: PBMCs or a T cell subset sorted from them (not recorded which). The V and J genes are TRBV19 and TRBJ1-2; D perhaps matches TRBD1 (6 bases). The DNA for the CDR3 is TGTGCCAGTAGTTCTTCCGACAGGCTGGCTACTGGCTACACCTTC. Its translation is CASSSSDRLATGYTF.